Given below is one T cell receptor beta chain in context. Antigen unknown. The sample comes from a study of cytomegalovirus exposure and HLA in healthy donors. Study-level findings and limits: Prediction of most subjects' HLA-A and HLA-B alleles by TCR beta sequences was reportedly accurate. A missense variant in DCLRE1C was later tied to TCR beta V- and J-gene trimming.

In the PCR, 60 Vbeta and 13 Jbeta primers were used. Sequencing used immunoSEQ multiplex PCR; TCRdb keeps in-frame clones, though not all of them. The listing contains fewer than 85,000 clones. The ends were cut back, 4 bases at V and 3 bases at J, with 10 bases in the middle. The CDR3 contains 14 residues. CDR1 is SGHNT, CDR2 YYREEE, per germline (reference sequence). The chain recombines TRBV5-4 with TRBJ2-2; D may be TRBD1 (6 bases). The sequenced material came from PBMCs. This receptor was obtained from a woman in her thirties or forties in good health and CMV-seropositive. The CDR3 spells CASSPGTHTGELFF. CDR3 DNA: TGTGCCAGCAGCCCCGGGACACACACCGGGGAGCTGTTTTTT.